The next 18 T cell receptor beta chains were all read from a single sample in a study of cytomegalovirus exposure and HLA in healthy donors. Profiling relied on immunoSEQ multiplex PCR, and the TCRdb table lists in-frame clones only, not all of them. This table holds 150,000 or so clones, roughly 89% found once. Sequences were obtained from PBMCs. Receptors originate from a woman aged 18 to 35 in good health and CMV-seropositive.

This clone was seen only once. This chain links TRBV10-2 with TRBJ2-1; a weak D match, TRBD1 (6 bases). Germline V gives CDR1 WSHSY, CDR2 SAAADI. V was pared by 2 bases and J by 15 bases, with 11 bases between. CDR3 length equals 11 residues. The CDR3 loop is CASSEGGRLFF. CDR3 in DNA: TGCGCCAGCAGTGAGGGGGGCCGCTTGTTCTTC.

CDR3 sequence: CASSLNRGSFMNTEAFF. As DNA, the CDR3 is TGTGCCAGCAGCCTAAACAGGGGTAGCTTCATGAACACTGAAGCTTTCTTT. V and J are TRBV5-6 and TRBJ1-1; 7 positions agree with TRBD1. The ends lost 4 bases at V and 0 bases at J; junction bases unmatched: 12. The germline gives CDR1 SGHDT, CDR2 YYEEEE. The CDR3 has 17 amino acids.

The rearrangement uses TRBV7-8 and TRBJ1-3; D is unclear. The germline V gene encodes CDR1 SGHVS and CDR2 FQNEAQ. Trimming removed 5 bases at V and 0 bases at J, with 11 bases between. The length of the CDR3 is 15 residues. The CDR3 here is CASSPPLFSGNTIYF. The DNA for the CDR3 is TGTGCCAGCAGCCCCCCACTCTTCTCTGGAAACACCATATATTTT. Combining the CDR3 with reference TRBV7-8 and TRBJ1-3 gives the whole variable domain GAGVSQSPRYKVAKRGQDVALRCDPISGHVSLFWYQQALGQGPEFLTYFQNEAQLDKSGLPSDRFFAERPEGSVSTLKIQRTQQEDSAVYLCASSPPLFSGNTIYFGEGSWLTVV.

This rearrangement joins TRBV7-9 to TRBJ1-5; tentatively, D is TRBD1 (6 bases). The CDR3 covers 14 residues. Per the germline V gene, CDR1 is SEHNR and CDR2 is FQNEAQ (reference sequence). The germline V and J ends were trimmed by 3 bases and 1 base, with 7 bases remaining between them. The CDR3 DNA follows: TGTGCCAGCAGCTTTACAGGGAGCAATCAGCCCCAGCATTTT. The encoded protein is CASSFTGSNQPQHF. Full variable domain (outside the CDR3, taken from reference TRBV7-9 and TRBJ1-5): DTGVSQNPRHKITKRGQNVTFRCDPISEHNRLYWYRQTLGQGPEFLTYFQNEAQLEKSRLLSDRFSAERPKGSFSTLEIQRTEQGDSAMYLCASSFTGSNQPQHFGDGTRLSIL.

CDR3 protein: CASSTSGTEAFF. Here the CDR3 DNA reads TGTGCCAGTAGTACGAGTGGTACTGAAGCTTTCTTT. The V call is TRBV19, the J call TRBJ1-1; D not certain. CDR3 length: 12 amino acids. Germline V gene sequence: CDR1 LNHDA, CDR2 SQIVND (reference sequence). Trimming cost V 4 bases and J 5 bases, with 8 bases left between them.

V gene TRBV28 combines with J gene TRBJ2-4, with 10 bases that match TRBD1. The germline gives CDR1 MDHEN, CDR2 SYDVKM. V lost 5 bases and J lost 4; bases outside the gene matches: 14. The CDR3 is 18 residues long. The CDR3 loop is CASSALGRWGQGKNIQYF. The DNA of the CDR3 is TGTGCCAGCAGTGCCTTAGGGAGGTGGGGACAGGGGAAAAACATTCAGTACTTC. The whole variable domain, filled in from reference TRBV28 and TRBJ2-4, reads DVKVTQSSRYLVKRTGEKVFLECVQDMDHENMFWYRQDPGLGLRLIYFSYDVKMKEKGDIPEGYSVSREKKERFSLILESASTNQTSMYLCASSALGRWGQGKNIQYFGAGTRLSVL.

The chain joins TRBV7-2 to TRBJ2-5; the match to TRBD2 covers 8 bases. The germline V gene encodes CDR1 SGHTA and CDR2 FQGNSA. The J segment lost 4 bases and the V segment lost 0 bases, leaving 1 base of the junction unmatched. CDR3 length: 14 residues. The CDR3 bases are TGTGCCAGCAGCTTAGCCGGGGGGGGAGAGACCCAGTACTTC. As protein: CASSLAGGGETQYF.

The CDR3 region is CASSWATGEADTQYF. Here the CDR3 DNA reads TGTGCCAGCAGTTGGGCGACAGGGGAGGCAGATACGCAGTATTTT. The gene calls are TRBV6-1 and TRBJ2-3; 8 bases map to TRBD1. The germline V gene has CDR1 MNHNS and CDR2 SASEGT. The ends lost 5 bases at V and 4 bases at J; junction bases unmatched: 8. The CDR3 runs to 15 residues.

This chain links TRBV28 with TRBJ1-4, with D possibly TRBD1 on 5 matching bases. The CDR3 runs to 15 residues. Trimming left V 5 bases short and J 5 bases short, with 15 bases between. The V gene's germline CDR1 is MDHEN and CDR2 SYDVKM. CDR3 in DNA: TGTGCCAGCAGTGCCGATAGGGCAGGGAATGAAAAACTGTTTTTT. The encoded protein is CASSADRAGNEKLFF.

The chain carries TRBV12-5 and TRBJ2-3; 13 bases are shared with TRBD2. The CDR3 is made up of 18 amino acids. Germline V CDR1 and CDR2: LGHNT, FRNRAP. The V segment lost 1 base and the J segment 3 bases; nucleotides outside the gene matches: 7. CDR3 region: CASGLARLAGGGTDTQYF. CDR3 DNA: TGTGCTAGTGGTTTGGCAAGACTAGCGGGGGGCGGGACAGATACGCAGTATTTT.

The chain combines TRBV11-2 with TRBJ2-6; D remains unclear. V shed 5 bases and J shed 0 bases, with 8 bases lying between them. Looked up from germline, CDR1 is SGHAT and CDR2 is FQNNGV. The CDR3 runs 15 residues. CDR3: CASSPEASGANVLTF. CDR3 coding DNA: TGTGCCAGCAGCCCCGAGGCCTCTGGGGCCAACGTCCTGACTTTC.

The chain has TRBV5-6 and TRBJ1-2, with TRBD1 matching 7 bases. The CDR3 runs 14 residues. In germline, CDR1 is SGHDT, CDR2 YYEEEE. The V segment lost 4 bases and the J segment 8 bases; nucleotides outside the gene matches: 11. DNA for the CDR3: TGTGCCAGCAGCCCCGGGACAGCGACTTGGGGCTACACCTTC. It encodes CASSPGTATWGYTF.

This chain connects TRBV25-1 to TRBJ2-3; 7 bases map to TRBD2. Germline CDR1 is MGHDK and CDR2 is SYGVNS. The CDR3 is 15 amino acids. Trimming at V came to 4 bases and at J to 5 bases, leaving 9 bases not matched to a gene. CDR3 sequence (DNA): TGTGCCAGCAGTGTCGCGGGGGTCCTTAGAGATACGCAGTATTTT. It encodes CASSVAGVLRDTQYF.

The J gene is TRBJ2-1, the V gene TRBV6-4; tentatively, D is TRBD1 (6 bases). The CDR3 has 15 amino acids. V was clipped by 3 bases and J by 6 bases, with 15 bases between them. From germline, CDR1 is MRHNA and CDR2 SNTAGT. In DNA, the CDR3 is TGTGCCAGCAGTGAGGAGGTCCAAGGGGGCAATGAGCAGTTCTTC. Translating gives CASSEEVQGGNEQFF.

J is TRBJ1-1 and V is TRBV6-6; D may be TRBD1 (6 bases). Germline values: CDR1 MNHNY, CDR2 SVGAGI (reference sequence). The CDR3 has 15 amino acids. V was trimmed by 0 bases and J by 1 base, leaving 9 bases between them. Written as DNA, the CDR3 is TGTGCCAGCAGTTACTCGGGGGGGCCGAACACTGAAGCTTTCTTT. Its protein is CASSYSGGPNTEAFF.

This rearrangement joins TRBV9 to TRBJ2-1; 10 bases are a match to TRBD2. V lost 0 bases to trimming and J lost 8 bases; unmatched junction nucleotides: 11. Per germline, CDR1 SGDLS and CDR2 YYNGEE. The CDR3 contains 17 residues. CDR3 coding DNA: TGTGCCAGCAGCGTAGGAGGTCCAAAGCGGGGGGGCCATGAGCAGTTCTTC. It yields the protein CASSVGGPKRGGHEQFF.

This CDR3 is CASSGALTYNEQFF. CDR3 nucleotide sequence: TGTGCCAGCAGTGGGGCGTTGACCTACAATGAGCAGTTCTTC. The V gene is TRBV28, the J gene TRBJ2-1, with D possibly TRBD1 on 5 matching bases. The CDR3 length is 14 residues. V was trimmed by 5 bases and J by 2 bases, leaving 10 bases between them. Germline CDR1 MDHEN, CDR2 SYDVKM.

This clone was seen a handful of times. CDR3 coding DNA: TGTGCCAGCAGCTTTTTGAACACTGAAGCTTTCTTT. As protein: CASSFLNTEAFF. The rearrangement uses TRBV28 and TRBJ1-1; D gene unclear. Germline loops: CDR1 MDHEN, CDR2 SYDVKM. V was pared by 6 bases and J by 0 bases, with 5 bases between. CDR3 length: 12 residues.